A single sample gave rise to the 32 T cell receptor beta chains below, sequenced in a study of cytomegalovirus exposure and HLA in healthy donors. PCR primers comprised 60 Vbeta and 13 Jbeta primers. Some clones are missing from TCRdb's copy, which holds only in-frame ones; the method was immunoSEQ multiplex PCR. The table for this sample gives under 250,000 clones. Sequences were obtained from PBMCs. These receptors all come from a girl aged 2-10 years in good health and CMV-seropositive.

The chain is built from TRBV18 and TRBJ2-7, with 13 nucleotides matching TRBD2. V shed 3 bases, J shed 5 bases, and the junction held 4 bases outside the gene matches. The CDR3 runs 15 residues. Germline CDR1 and CDR2: KGHSH and LQKENI. The CDR3 is CASSPGTSGMNEQYF. CDR3 coding DNA: TGTGCCAGCTCACCCGGGACTAGCGGGATGAACGAGCAGTACTTC.

The chain couples TRBV27 to TRBJ1-1; tentative D call: TRBD1 (5 bases). This CDR3 contains 15 residues. V gave up 1 base and J gave up 1 base, with 10 bases separating them. Germline CDR1 reads MNHEY; CDR2 reads SMNVEV (reference sequence). The CDR3 DNA reads as TGTGCCAGCAGTTTATTAAGGGGTACGAACACTGAAGCTTTCTTT. It encodes CASSLLRGTNTEAFF.

This chain uses TRBV11-2 with TRBJ2-7; 8 bases agree with TRBD1. The CDR3 totals 14 residues. After removal of 5 bases from V and 5 bases from J, the junction contained 8 bases not matched to a gene. Germline V lookup: CDR1 SGHAT, CDR2 FQNNGV. The chain's CDR3 is CASSRPTGVHEQYF. DNA for the CDR3: TGTGCCAGCAGCCGCCCGACAGGGGTGCACGAGCAGTACTTC.

V and J are TRBV28 and TRBJ1-3; D gene unclear. Trimming cost V 1 base and J 2 bases, with 9 bases left between them. Germline V CDR1 and CDR2: MDHEN, SYDVKM. This CDR3 has 15 residues. This chain's CDR3 is CASSLYGATGNTIYF. The CDR3 region has the DNA TGTGCCAGCAGTTTATATGGAGCCACTGGAAACACCATATATTTT.

The chain uses TRBV6-6 and TRBJ1-1; D gene ambiguous. The CDR3 is 11 residues long. Trimming pared 7 bases from V and 3 bases from J, leaving 6 bases between. The germline V gene has CDR1 MNHNY and CDR2 SVGAGI (reference sequence). The CDR3 here is CASMRDTEAFF. Here the CDR3 DNA reads TGTGCCAGCATGCGGGACACTGAAGCTTTCTTT.

CDR3 coding DNA: TGCGCCAGCAGCCCCCAGGTCCGCACTGAAGCTTTCTTT. It specifies CASSPQVRTEAFF. The gene calls are TRBV5-1 and TRBJ1-1; D is unclear. The CDR3 loop spans 13 amino acids. The germline gives CDR1 SGHRS, CDR2 YFSETQ. Trimming stripped 4 bases from V and 4 bases from J, with 11 bases between.

V and J are TRBV10-1 and TRBJ2-1; D not certain. Germline V gene lookup returns CDR1 WNHNN and CDR2 SYGVQD (reference sequence). The CDR3 contains 13 residues. Trimming left V 8 bases short and J 5 bases short, with 13 bases between. The DNA for the CDR3 is TGCGCCAGCCCTAGGTGGGTGCACAATGAGCAGTTCTTC. Encoded protein: CASPRWVHNEQFF.

The J gene is TRBJ1-5, the V gene TRBV2, with D hard to call. The CDR3 runs 15 residues. The V and J ends lost 4 bases and 0 bases respectively, with 10 bases between them. Germline V CDR1 and CDR2: SNHLY, FYNNEI. The CDR3: CASSGRTHSNQPQHF. The CDR3, as DNA: TGTGCCAGCAGTGGCAGAACCCATAGCAATCAGCCCCAGCATTTT.

This chain connects TRBV6-4 to TRBJ1-5, with a weak D call TRBD1 (5 bases). Trimming cost V 0 bases and J 2 bases, with 5 bases left between them. Germline V gives CDR1 MRHNA, CDR2 SNTAGT. This CDR3 has 14 amino acids. The CDR3 nucleotides are TGTGCCAGCAGTGACTCAGGGGGCAATCAGCCCCAGCATTTT. Translated, it gives CASSDSGGNQPQHF.

The rearrangement joins TRBV6-5 to TRBJ1-2; 9 bases align to TRBD1. The germline V gene encodes CDR1 MNHEY and CDR2 SVGAGI. The ends lost 4 bases at V and 6 bases at J; junction bases unmatched: 3. This CDR3 is built from 13 residues. CDR3: CASSLDRGDGYTF. The CDR3 DNA is TGTGCCAGCAGTTTGGACAGGGGAGATGGCTACACCTTC.

The chain joins TRBV9 to TRBJ2-2, with 12 positions matching TRBD1. J lost 4 bases, V lost 4 bases, and 11 bases had no gene match. The CDR3 totals 18 residues. CDR1 is SGDLS and CDR2 is YYNGEE in the germline V gene. Written as DNA, the CDR3 is TGTGCCAGCAGCAGCTCCGGGACAGGGGGCCGAGTCACCGGGGAGCTGTTTTTT. As protein: CASSSSGTGGRVTGELFF.

The rearrangement links TRBV7-9 to TRBJ1-1, with unresolved D. V was pared by 6 bases and J by 2 bases, with 4 bases between. The CDR3 is 11 residues long. CDR1 is SEHNR and CDR2 is FQNEAQ in the germline V gene (reference sequence). The CDR3 sequence: CASSINTEAFF. CDR3 DNA sequence: TGTGCCAGCAGTATTAACACTGAAGCTTTCTTT. Full variable domain (missing parts from reference TRBV7-9 and TRBJ1-1): DTGVSQNPRHKITKRGQNVTFRCDPISEHNRLYWYRQTLGQGPEFLTYFQNEAQLEKSRLLSDRFSAERPKGSFSTLEIQRTEQGDSAMYLCASSINTEAFFGQGTRLTVV.

The chain couples TRBV7-9 to TRBJ1-4; TRBD1 aligns across 7 bases. CDR1 and CDR2 from the germline V gene are SEHNR and FQNEAQ (reference sequence). V gave up 2 bases and J gave up 8 bases; unmatched junction bases: 5. There are 14 residues in the CDR3. Written as DNA, the CDR3 is TGTGCCAGCAGCTTACCCACAGGGGAAGAAAAACTGTTTTTT. Amino acids: CASSLPTGEEKLFF.

The CDR3 reads CASSRPQGVGGYTF. The CDR3 DNA follows: TGTGCCAGCAGTCGCCCACAGGGGGTGGGTGGCTACACCTTC. The chain employs TRBV28 and TRBJ1-2, with 8 bases that match TRBD1. J gave up 7 bases and V 5 bases, and 9 bases lay outside the gene matches. Germline values: CDR1 MDHEN, CDR2 SYDVKM. The CDR3 contains 14 residues.

The chain combines TRBV27 with TRBJ1-2; 7 nucleotides agree with TRBD1. This CDR3 contains 13 residues. Germline CDR1 and CDR2: MNHEY and SMNVEV (reference sequence). With V trimmed by 3 bases and J by 2 bases, 0 bases remained unmatched. Written as DNA, the CDR3 is TGTGCCAGCAGTTTGACAGGGAACTATGGCTACACCTTC. Amino acids: CASSLTGNYGYTF.

To note about this clone: Relative to the germline gene, one junction end is altered; a read error may explain this. This chain joins TRBV5-1 and TRBJ1-1, with 7 nucleotides matching TRBD1. CDR1 is SGHRS and CDR2 is YFSETQ in the germline V gene. This CDR3 region has 14 residues. CDR3 nucleotide sequence: TGCGCCTGCAGGTTGGGGCAGGGGGTATCTGAAGCTTTCTTT. Translating gives CACRLGQGVSEAFF.

The V gene is TRBV5-4, the J gene TRBJ1-5, with a weak D call TRBD1 (6 bases). There are 16 residues in the CDR3. V lost 3 bases to trimming and J lost 2 bases, with 15 bases between them. CDR1 is SGHNT, CDR2 YYREEE, per germline (reference sequence). The CDR3 DNA sequence: TGTGCCAGCAGCTCCGAGGGGGAAGGGGGCAATCAGCCCCAGCATTTT. Its translation is CASSSEGEGGNQPQHF.

V is TRBV7-8 and J is TRBJ2-7, with 8 bases matching TRBD2. Germline V gives CDR1 SGHVS, CDR2 FQNEAQ. The V and J ends lost 1 base and 0 bases, in that order; junction bases with no gene match: 5. CDR3 size: 16 residues. CDR3 in DNA: TGTGCCAGCAGCTTAGTCGTCAGCGGGAGCTCCTACGAGCAGTACTTC. As protein: CASSLVVSGSSYEQYF.

The rearrangement links TRBV6-1 to TRBJ1-2, with D possibly being TRBD1 (6 bases). Germline lookup yields CDR1 MNHNS and CDR2 SASEGT. The CDR3 is 15 amino acids. Trimming shortened V by 6 bases and J by 7 bases, and 21 bases separated the two germline ends. CDR3 DNA: TGTGCCAGCAGGGACCCCACGGGGGGGGCTCGTGGCTACACCTTC. Encoded protein: CASRDPTGGARGYTF.

The chain is built from TRBV10-3 and TRBJ2-3; 9 bases match TRBD2. V shed 8 bases, J shed 3 bases, and the junction held 6 bases outside the gene matches. This CDR3 comprises 14 residues. In germline, CDR1 is ENHRY, CDR2 SYGVKD. The CDR3 sequence: CAIATTSGTDTQYF. The CDR3 nucleotides read TGTGCCATCGCGACGACTAGCGGAACAGATACGCAGTATTTT.

This chain links TRBV6-1 with TRBJ1-5; 7 bases fit TRBD1. The J segment lost 0 bases and the V segment lost 4 bases, leaving 6 bases of the junction unmatched. This CDR3 has 16 amino acids. From germline, CDR1 is MNHNS and CDR2 SASEGT. Here the CDR3 reads CASSGTGAYSNQPQHF. In DNA, the CDR3 is TGTGCCAGCAGTGGGACAGGAGCTTATAGCAATCAGCCCCAGCATTTT.

The chain has TRBV18 and TRBJ2-7; 8 bases agree with TRBD1. The germline V gene encodes CDR1 KGHSH and CDR2 LQKENI. Unmatched junction bases numbered 6, after V lost 3 bases and J lost 2 bases. The CDR3 has 15 residues. CDR3 protein: CASSPGQVETYEQYF. The CDR3 DNA sequence: TGTGCCAGCTCACCGGGACAGGTAGAGACCTACGAGCAGTACTTC.

The chain links TRBV2 to TRBJ2-1; D unclear. The CDR3 is 17 residues long. Germline values: CDR1 SNHLY, CDR2 FYNNEI. V gave up 5 bases and J gave up 3 bases, with 20 bases separating them. The CDR3 sequence: CASSPPPQVSGYNEQFF. The DNA for the CDR3 is TGTGCCAGCAGTCCCCCTCCCCAGGTCAGTGGCTACAATGAGCAGTTCTTC.

The chain links TRBV19 to TRBJ2-2; 9 nucleotides match TRBD1. This CDR3 is built from 16 residues. CDR1 and CDR2 from the germline V gene are LNHDA and SQIVND (reference sequence). With V trimmed by 5 bases and J by 4 bases, 8 bases remained unmatched. CDR3 loop: CASSPRDRETTGELFF. Written as DNA, the CDR3 is TGTGCCAGTAGTCCCCGGGACAGGGAAACCACCGGGGAGCTGTTTTTT.

V is TRBV27 and J is TRBJ1-1; 8 bases map to TRBD1. The CDR3 totals 14 residues. Germline CDR1 MNHEY, CDR2 SMNVEV (reference sequence). V dropped 2 bases and J dropped 5; count of bases not matched to a gene: 4. CDR3 region: CASSLTGGDTEAFF. CDR3 nucleotides: TGTGCCAGCAGTTTAACAGGGGGGGATACTGAAGCTTTCTTT.

CDR3 protein: CASSRPQRSNQPQHF. The DNA for the CDR3 is TGTGCCAGCAGCCGACCTCAGAGGAGCAATCAGCCCCAGCATTTT. The rearrangement links TRBV2 to TRBJ1-5; D gene unclear. In germline, CDR1 is SNHLY, CDR2 FYNNEI. CDR3 length: 15 residues. Trimming stripped 6 bases from V and 1 base from J, with 13 bases between.

The chain is built from TRBV6-1 and TRBJ1-3, with D uncertain. CDR3 length: 16 residues. Deletions cut 2 bases from V and 0 bases from J, with 11 bases between. CDR1 and CDR2 from the germline V gene are MNHNS and SASEGT. CDR3 in amino acids: CASSERLGNSGNTIYF. As DNA, the CDR3 is TGTGCCAGCAGTGAACGCCTCGGGAACTCTGGAAACACCATATATTTT.

The chain carries TRBV2 and TRBJ1-2; no clear D gene. V was shortened by 9 bases and J by 8 bases, with 10 bases between the two germline ends. Per the germline V gene, CDR1 is SNHLY and CDR2 is FYNNEI. The length of the CDR3 is 10 residues. The CDR3 protein is CASVEGGYTF. The CDR3, as DNA: TGTGCCAGTGTAGAGGGAGGCTACACCTTC.

Regarding this clone: Other DNA variants within this sample encode the same CDR3. This chain joins TRBV28 and TRBJ1-1, with no clear D. Trimming stripped 1 base from V and 4 bases from J, with 13 bases between. The CDR3 is 15 residues long. Germline assignment: CDR1 MDHEN and CDR2 SYDVKM. CDR3 DNA: TGTGCCAGCAGTTTATCATTGGGAGGGCTCACTGAAGCTTTCTTT. Its protein is CASSLSLGGLTEAFF.

The gene calls are TRBV12-5 and TRBJ2-1, with 7 bases fitting TRBD1. V was pared by 6 bases and J by 0 bases, with 5 bases of the junction left unmatched. This CDR3 spans 15 amino acids. Germline V gene sequence: CDR1 LGHNT, CDR2 FRNRAP. The DNA for the CDR3 is TGTGCTAGTGGGCCCTACAGGGGCTCCTACAATGAGCAGTTCTTC. Its protein is CASGPYRGSYNEQFF. Variable domain in full (rest from reference TRBV12-5 and TRBJ2-1): DARVTQTPRHKVTEMGQEVTMRCQPILGHNTVFWYRQTMMQGLELLAYFRNRAPLDDSGMPKDRFSAEMPDATLATLKIQPSEPRDSAVYFCASGPYRGSYNEQFFGPGTRLTVL.

The chain is built from TRBV7-3 and TRBJ2-1; 9 nucleotides line up with TRBD2. The CDR3 covers 15 residues. With V trimmed by 5 bases and J by 4 bases, 6 bases remained unmatched. Per the germline V gene, CDR1 is SGHTA and CDR2 is FQGTGA. The CDR3 reads CASSDGLATYNEQFF. CDR3 nucleotide sequence: TGTGCCAGCAGCGACGGACTAGCGACGTACAATGAGCAGTTCTTC.

This chain joins TRBV28 and TRBJ1-5, with D possibly TRBD1 on 6 matching bases. The germline gives CDR1 MDHEN, CDR2 SYDVKM. CDR3 size: 14 residues. Trimming removed 7 bases at V and 1 base at J, with 11 bases between. CDR3 region: CASTRGGSNQPQHF. The CDR3 bases are TGTGCCAGCACCCGCGGGGGCAGCAATCAGCCCCAGCATTTT.